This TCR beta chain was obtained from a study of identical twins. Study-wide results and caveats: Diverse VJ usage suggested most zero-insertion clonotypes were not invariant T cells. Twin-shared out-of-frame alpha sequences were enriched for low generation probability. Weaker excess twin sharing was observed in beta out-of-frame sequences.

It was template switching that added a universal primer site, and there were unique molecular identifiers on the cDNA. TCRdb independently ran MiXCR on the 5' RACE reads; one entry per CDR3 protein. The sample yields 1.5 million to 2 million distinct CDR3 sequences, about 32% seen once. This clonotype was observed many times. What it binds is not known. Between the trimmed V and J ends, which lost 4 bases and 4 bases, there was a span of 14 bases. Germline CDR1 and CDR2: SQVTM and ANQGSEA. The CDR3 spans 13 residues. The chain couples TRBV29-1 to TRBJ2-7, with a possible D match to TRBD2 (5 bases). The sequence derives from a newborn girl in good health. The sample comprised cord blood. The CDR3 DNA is TGCAGCGTTGTGAGTGTCGGGGAGTACGAGCAGTACTTC. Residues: CSVVSVGEYEQYF.